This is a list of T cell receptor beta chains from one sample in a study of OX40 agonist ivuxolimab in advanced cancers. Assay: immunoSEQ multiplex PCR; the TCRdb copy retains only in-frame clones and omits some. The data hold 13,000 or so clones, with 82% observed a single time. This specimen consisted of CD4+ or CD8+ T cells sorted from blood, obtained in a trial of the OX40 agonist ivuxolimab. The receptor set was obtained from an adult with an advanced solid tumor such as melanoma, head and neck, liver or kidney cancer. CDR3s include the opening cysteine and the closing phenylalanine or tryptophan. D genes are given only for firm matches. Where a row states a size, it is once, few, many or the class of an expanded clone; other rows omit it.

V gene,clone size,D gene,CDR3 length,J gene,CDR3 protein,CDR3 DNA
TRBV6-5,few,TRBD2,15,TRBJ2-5,CASSSPSGSRETQYF,TGTGCCAGCAGTTCCCCTAGCGGGAGCAGAGAGACCCAGTACTTC
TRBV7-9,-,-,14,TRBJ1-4,CASSERTDNEKLFF,TGTGCCAGCAGCGAGCGGACAGATAATGAAAAACTGTTTTTT
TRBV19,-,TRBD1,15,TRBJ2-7,CASSSGQGALYEQYF,TGTGCCAGTAGTTCCGGACAGGGGGCCTTATACGAGCAGTACTTC
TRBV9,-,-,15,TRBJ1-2,CASSPGGGRGYGYTF,TGTGCCAGCAGCCCCGGAGGAGGTAGGGGCTATGGCTACACCTTC
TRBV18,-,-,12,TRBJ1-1,CASSATEAEAFF,TGTGCCAGCTCGGCTACCGAAGCTGAAGCTTTCTTT
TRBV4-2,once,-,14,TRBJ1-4,CASSQMGYEGKLFF,TGTGCCAGCAGCCAAATGGGCTATGAGGGGAAACTGTTTTTT
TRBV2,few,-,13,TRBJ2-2,CASFRSKAGELFF,TGTGCCAGCTTCCGGTCGAAGGCTGGGGAGCTGTTTTTT
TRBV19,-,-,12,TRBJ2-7,CASSIHPYEQYF,TGTGCCAGTAGTATCCACCCCTACGAGCAGTACTTC
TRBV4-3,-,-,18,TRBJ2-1,CASSQVMTGVRQGNEQFF,TGCGCCAGCAGCCAAGTAATGACGGGAGTTCGGCAAGGCAATGAGCAGTTCTTC
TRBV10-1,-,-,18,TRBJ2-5,CASTGTVGSIFTLETQYF,TGCGCCAGCACCGGGACGGTCGGGAGTATATTTACATTGGAGACCCAGTACTTC
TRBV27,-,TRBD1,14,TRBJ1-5,CASSRQGSNQPQHF,TGTGCCAGCAGTCGACAGGGAAGCAATCAGCCCCAGCATTTT
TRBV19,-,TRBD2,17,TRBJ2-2,CASSIYVGGTNTGELFF,TGTGCCAGTAGTATTTACGTCGGGGGGACGAACACCGGGGAGCTGTTTTTT
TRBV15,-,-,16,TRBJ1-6,CATSREMGGGESPLHF,TGTGCCACCAGCAGAGAGATGGGGGGGGGCGAGTCACCCCTCCACTTT
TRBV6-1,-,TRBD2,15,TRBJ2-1,CASRGLRGGHNEQFF,TGTGCCAGCAGGGGCTTGCGGGGGGGCCACAATGAGCAGTTCTTC
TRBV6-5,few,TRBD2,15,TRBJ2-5,CASSLRTSVGETQYF,TGTGCCAGCAGTTTAAGGACTAGCGTCGGGGAGACCCAGTACTTC
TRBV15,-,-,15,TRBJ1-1,CATSRGAGVGTEAFF,TGTGCCACCAGCAGAGGGGCGGGGGTAGGCACTGAAGCTTTCTTT
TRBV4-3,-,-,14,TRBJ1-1,CASSRGRGNTEAFF,TGCGCCAGCAGCCGCGGACGGGGGAACACTGAAGCTTTCTTT
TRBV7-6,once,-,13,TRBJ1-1,CASSLNVDTEAFF,TGTGCCAGCAGCTTAAACGTGGACACTGAAGCTTTCTTT
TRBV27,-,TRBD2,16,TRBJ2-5,CASSFVGVTSGETQYF,TGTGCCAGCAGTTTCGTCGGAGTGACTAGCGGGGAGACCCAGTACTTC
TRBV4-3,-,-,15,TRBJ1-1,CASSQGREVDTEAFF,TGCGCCAGCAGCCAAGGGCGGGAGGTAGACACTGAAGCTTTCTTT
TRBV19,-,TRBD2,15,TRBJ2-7,CASSIVGTSGDEQYF,TGTGCCAGTAGTATAGTAGGGACTAGCGGAGACGAGCAGTACTTC
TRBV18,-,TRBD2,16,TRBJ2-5,CASSPELAGDKETQYF,TGTGCCAGCTCACCAGAACTAGCGGGTGACAAAGAGACCCAGTACTTC
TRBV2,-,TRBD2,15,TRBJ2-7,CASSGGGTSGYEQYF,TGTGCCAGCAGTGGGGGGGGGACTAGCGGATACGAGCAGTACTTC
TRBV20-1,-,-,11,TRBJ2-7,CSASLSYEQYF,TGCAGTGCTTCCCTCTCCTACGAGCAGTACTTC
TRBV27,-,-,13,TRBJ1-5,CASSEGGNQPQHF,TGTGCCAGCAGCGAGGGGGGCAATCAGCCCCAGCATTTT
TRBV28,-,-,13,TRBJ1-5,CASDSNSNQPQHF,TGTGCCAGCGACAGTAATAGCAATCAGCCCCAGCATTTT
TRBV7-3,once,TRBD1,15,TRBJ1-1,CASSSEGTANTEAFF,TGTGCCAGCAGCTCCGAGGGGACAGCGAACACTGAAGCTTTCTTT
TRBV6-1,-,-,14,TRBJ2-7,CASSRVEGAYEQYF,TGTGCCAGCAGTCGCGTCGAGGGTGCCTACGAGCAGTACTTC
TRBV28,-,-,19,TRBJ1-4,CASLSRWGRGGGTGEKLFF,TGTGCCAGTCTAAGCCGCTGGGGCAGGGGCGGAGGGACTGGGGAAAAACTGTTTTTT
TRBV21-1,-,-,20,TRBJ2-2,CASSKADITGTRVNTGELFF,TGTGCCAGCAGCAAAGCGGACATCACCGGGACACGGGTTAACACCGGGGAGCTGTTTTTT
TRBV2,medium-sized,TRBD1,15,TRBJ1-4,CASSEKGQGGEKLFF,TGTGCCAGCAGTGAAAAGGGACAGGGTGGTGAAAAACTGTTTTTT
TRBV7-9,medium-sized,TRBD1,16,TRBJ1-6,CASSLESGTGNSPLHF,TGTGCCAGCAGCTTAGAAAGCGGGACAGGCAATTCACCCCTCCACTTT
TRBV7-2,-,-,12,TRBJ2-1,CASSLGYLEQFF,TGTGCCAGCAGCTTGGGGTACCTTGAGCAGTTCTTC
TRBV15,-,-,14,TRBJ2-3,CATSLAEMGDTQYF,TGTGCCACCAGTCTAGCTGAAATGGGAGATACGCAGTATTTT
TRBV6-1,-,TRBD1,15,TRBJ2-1,CASSVGQAPYNEQFF,TGTGCCAGCAGTGTTGGACAGGCCCCGTACAATGAGCAGTTCTTC
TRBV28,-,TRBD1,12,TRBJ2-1,CATRGQANEQFF,TGTGCCACCCGGGGACAGGCCAATGAGCAGTTCTTC
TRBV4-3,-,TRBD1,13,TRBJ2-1,CASGDRAYNEQFF,TGCGCCAGCGGCGACAGGGCCTACAATGAGCAGTTCTTC
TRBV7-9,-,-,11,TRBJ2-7,CASGANYEQYF,TGTGCCAGCGGCGCAAACTACGAGCAGTACTTC
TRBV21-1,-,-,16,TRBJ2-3,CASSKLAGLSTDTQYF,TGTGCCAGCAGCAAACTAGCGGGACTTAGCACAGATACGCAGTATTTT
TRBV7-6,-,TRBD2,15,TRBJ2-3,CASSLNLAGTDTQYF,TGTGCCAGCAGCTTAAACCTAGCGGGCACAGATACGCAGTATTTT
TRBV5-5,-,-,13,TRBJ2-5,CASIDSDYGTQYF,TGTGCCAGCATTGACAGCGATTACGGGACCCAGTACTTC
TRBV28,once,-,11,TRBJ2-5,CASSSFWTQYF,TGTGCCAGCAGTTCATTCTGGACCCAGTACTTC
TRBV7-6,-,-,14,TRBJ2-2,CASSLAGRAGELFF,TGTGCCAGCAGCTTAGCGGGGCGCGCCGGGGAGCTGTTTTTT